This entry features one T cell receptor beta chain sequence. In the authors' methods: Reference gene primer amplification in the assay estimated nucleated cell counts. Data came from immunoSEQ multiplex PCR; TCRdb stores just in-frame clones and leaves some out. That table is the source of V, J and clone size, and D and trimming were worked out from the DNA. The sample yields around 200,000 clones, around 91% seen once. These data originate in a study of blood T cell repertoires in COVID-19. Study context: Specimens from acute and convalescent COVID-19 originated in the United States, Italy and Spain. In each case, the material was cDNA or gDNA derived from T cells, B-cell-depleted T cells, or PBMCs.

The CDR3 covers 15 residues. V dropped 2 bases and J dropped 3 bases, with 11 bases sitting between them. Germline CDR1 is SGDLS and CDR2 is YYNGEE. The TCR sequence derives from a man in his forties or fifties with acute or convalescent COVID-19. V is TRBV9 and J is TRBJ2-2; tentatively, D is TRBD2 (6 bases). Material: peripheral blood. CDR3 coding DNA: TGTGCCAGCAGCGTGTTGGGGGAGGACACCGGGGAGCTGTTTTTT. Protein: CASSVLGEDTGELFF.